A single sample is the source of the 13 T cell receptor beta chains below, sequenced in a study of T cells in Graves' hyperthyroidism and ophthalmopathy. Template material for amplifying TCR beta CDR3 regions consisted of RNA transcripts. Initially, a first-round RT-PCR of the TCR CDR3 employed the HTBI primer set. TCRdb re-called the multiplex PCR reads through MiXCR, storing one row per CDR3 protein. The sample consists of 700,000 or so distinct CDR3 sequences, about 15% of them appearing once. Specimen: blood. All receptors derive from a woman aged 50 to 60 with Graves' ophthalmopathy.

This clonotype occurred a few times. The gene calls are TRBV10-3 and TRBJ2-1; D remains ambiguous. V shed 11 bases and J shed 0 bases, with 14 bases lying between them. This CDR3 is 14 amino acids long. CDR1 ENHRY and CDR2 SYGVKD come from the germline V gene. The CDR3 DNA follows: TGTGCCTTACGAGCTGATAGCTCCTACAATGAGCAGTTCTTC. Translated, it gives CALRADSSYNEQFF.

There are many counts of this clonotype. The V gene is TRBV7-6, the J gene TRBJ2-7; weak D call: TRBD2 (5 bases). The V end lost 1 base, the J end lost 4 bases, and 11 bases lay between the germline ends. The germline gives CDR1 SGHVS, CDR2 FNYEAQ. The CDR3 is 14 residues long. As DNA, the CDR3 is TGTGCCAGCAGCTTAGGGGAGTCCTCGTACGAGCAGTACTTC. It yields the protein CASSLGESSYEQYF.

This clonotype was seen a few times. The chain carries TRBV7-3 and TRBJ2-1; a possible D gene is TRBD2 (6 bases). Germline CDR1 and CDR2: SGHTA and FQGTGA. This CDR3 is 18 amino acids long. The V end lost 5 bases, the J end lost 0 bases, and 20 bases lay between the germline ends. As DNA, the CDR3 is TGTGCCAGCAGCCCCTCGGGTAGCGGCATGAGCTCCTACAATGAGCAGTTCTTC. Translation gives CASSPSGSGMSSYNEQFF.

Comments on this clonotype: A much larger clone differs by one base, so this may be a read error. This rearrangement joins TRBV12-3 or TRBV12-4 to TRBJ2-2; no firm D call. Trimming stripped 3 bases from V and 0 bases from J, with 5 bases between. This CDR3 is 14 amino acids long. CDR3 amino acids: CASSFRPNTGELFF. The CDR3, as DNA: TGTGCCAGCAGTTTTCGCCCGAACACCGGGGAGCTGTTTTTT.

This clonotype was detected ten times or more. CDR3 in DNA: TGTGCCAGCAGCTGGGACATCGCGGGAGGAGATACGCAGTATTTT. It is translated as CASSWDIAGGDTQYF. The V gene is TRBV13, the J gene TRBJ2-3; 8 positions match TRBD2. Unmatched junction bases numbered 8, after V lost 4 bases and J lost 5 bases. From germline, CDR1 is PRHDT and CDR2 FYEKMQ (reference sequence). The CDR3 spans 15 residues.

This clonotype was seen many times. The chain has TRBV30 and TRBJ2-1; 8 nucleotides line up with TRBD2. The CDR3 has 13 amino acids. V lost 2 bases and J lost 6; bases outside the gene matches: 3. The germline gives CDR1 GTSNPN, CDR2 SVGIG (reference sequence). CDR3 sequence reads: CAWSPSGGNEQFF. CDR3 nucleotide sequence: TGTGCCTGGAGTCCGAGCGGGGGCAATGAGCAGTTCTTC.

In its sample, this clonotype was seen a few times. CDR3 loop: CATSDRVIGNEQFF. CDR3 DNA: TGTGCCACCAGTGACCGGGTCATTGGGAATGAGCAGTTCTTC. The rearrangement uses TRBV24-1 and TRBJ2-1, with D hard to call. CDR3 length equals 14 residues. Germline V gene sequence: CDR1 KGHDR, CDR2 SFDVKD. V was shortened by 4 bases and J by 7 bases, with 13 bases between the two germline ends.

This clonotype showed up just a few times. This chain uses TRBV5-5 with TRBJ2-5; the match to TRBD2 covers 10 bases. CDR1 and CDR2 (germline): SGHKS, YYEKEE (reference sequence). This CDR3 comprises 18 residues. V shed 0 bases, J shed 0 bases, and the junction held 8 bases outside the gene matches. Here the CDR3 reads CASSLEIGLAVYQETQYF. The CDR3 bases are TGTGCCAGCAGCTTGGAGATAGGACTAGCGGTGTACCAAGAGACCCAGTACTTC.

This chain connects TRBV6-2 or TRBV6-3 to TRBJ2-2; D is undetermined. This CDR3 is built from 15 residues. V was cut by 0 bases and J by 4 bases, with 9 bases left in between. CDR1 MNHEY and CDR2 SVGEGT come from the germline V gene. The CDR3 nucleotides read TGTGCCAGCAGTTACTCGGAACAGCTCACCGGGGAGCTGTTTTTT. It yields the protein CASSYSEQLTGELFF.

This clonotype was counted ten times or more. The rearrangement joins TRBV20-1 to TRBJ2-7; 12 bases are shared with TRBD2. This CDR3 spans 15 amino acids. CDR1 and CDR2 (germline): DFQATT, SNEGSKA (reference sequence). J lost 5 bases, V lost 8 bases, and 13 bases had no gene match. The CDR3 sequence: CSTLLAGGPLHEQYF. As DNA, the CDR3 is TGCAGTACCCTTCTAGCGGGAGGGCCATTACACGAGCAGTACTTC.

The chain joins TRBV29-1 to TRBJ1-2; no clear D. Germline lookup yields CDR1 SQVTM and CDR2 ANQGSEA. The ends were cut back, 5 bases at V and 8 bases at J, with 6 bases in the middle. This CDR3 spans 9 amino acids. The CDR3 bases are TGCAGCGTTTTCCCCGGCTACACCTTC. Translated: CSVFPGYTF.

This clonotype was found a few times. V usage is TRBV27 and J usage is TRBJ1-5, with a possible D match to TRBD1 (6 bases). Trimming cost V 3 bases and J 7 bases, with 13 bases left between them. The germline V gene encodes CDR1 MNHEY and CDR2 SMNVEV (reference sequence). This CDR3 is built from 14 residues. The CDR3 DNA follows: TGTGCCAGCAGTTTGGCAGGGGCGGGGCAGCCCCAGCATTTT. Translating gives CASSLAGAGQPQHF.

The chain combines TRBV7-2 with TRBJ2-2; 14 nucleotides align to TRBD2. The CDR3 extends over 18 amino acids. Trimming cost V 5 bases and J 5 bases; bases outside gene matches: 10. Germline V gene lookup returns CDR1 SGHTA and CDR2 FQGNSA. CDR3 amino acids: CASSRHGLAGGRTGELFF. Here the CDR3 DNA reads TGTGCCAGCAGCCGTCATGGACTAGCGGGAGGAAGAACCGGGGAGCTGTTTTTT.